The 27 T cell receptor beta chains presented below share a single source sample, sequenced in a study of blood T cells in healthy people across ages. Alongside a J-beta primer mix, a sample-barcoded 5' primer served in a second PCR lasting roughly 6 to 12 cycles. MiXCR, applied by TCRdb to the 5' RACE reads, yields one record per CDR3 protein. The sample has 700,000 to 900,000 distinct CDR3 sequences; approximately 55% are singletons. The sequencing sample was made of blood. These receptors all come from a man older than 75 in good health.

The genes are TRBV6-5 and TRBJ2-2; 11 nucleotides match TRBD2. CDR3 length equals 17 residues. Germline V CDR1 and CDR2: MNHEY, SVGAGI. V lost 2 bases and J lost 5; bases outside the gene matches: 7. The CDR3 protein is CASSYATASGRTGELFF. The CDR3 DNA follows: TGTGCCAGCAGTTACGCGACGGCTAGCGGGAGGACCGGGGAGCTGTTTTTT.

This clonotype was seen just once. The rearrangement links TRBV15 to TRBJ2-5; D possibly corresponds to TRBD2 (5 bases). Germline loops: CDR1 LNHNV, CDR2 YYDKDF (reference sequence). This CDR3 has 16 amino acids. V lost 5 bases, J lost 0 bases, and 16 bases lay in between. The CDR3 region is CATSSIGSGDQETQYF. The CDR3, as DNA: TGTGCCACCAGCTCTATCGGAAGCGGAGACCAAGAGACCCAGTACTTC.

This clonotype came up a few times. DNA for the CDR3: TGCAGCGGGTCTCAAGAGACCCAGTACTTC. Translated: CSGSQETQYF. The chain employs TRBV29-1 and TRBJ2-5; D gene uncertain. The CDR3 has 10 residues. V gave up 7 bases and J gave up 2 bases, with 5 bases separating them. The germline V gene has CDR1 SQVTM and CDR2 ANQGSEA.

This clonotype was counted a few times. J is TRBJ2-7 and V is TRBV6-6; 8 bases line up with TRBD2. Trimming cost V 4 bases and J 3 bases; bases outside gene matches: 5. Germline CDR1 and CDR2: MNHNY and SVGAGI (reference sequence). The CDR3 is made up of 14 amino acids. CDR3 residues: CASSLWLAGYEQYF. In DNA form, the CDR3 reads TGTGCCAGCAGTTTATGGCTAGCGGGCTACGAGCAGTACTTC.

The chain joins TRBV13 to TRBJ1-2; 8 bases map to TRBD1. Germline V gene data show CDR1 as PRHDT and CDR2 as FYEKMQ (reference sequence). This CDR3 contains 16 residues. The V and J ends lost 1 base and 2 bases, in that order; junction bases with no gene match: 6. Here the CDR3 DNA reads TGTGCCAGCAGCTTAGACCTTTCAGGGGGCAACTATGGCTACACCTTC. Protein: CASSLDLSGGNYGYTF.

The V gene is TRBV20-1, the J gene TRBJ1-2; D gene ambiguous. V lost 5 bases and J lost 0, with 13 bases in between. Germline V gene sequence: CDR1 DFQATT, CDR2 SNEGSKA (reference sequence). This CDR3 comprises 14 residues. The chain's CDR3 is CSAEILWTNYGYTF. Written as DNA, the CDR3 is TGCAGTGCTGAAATCTTGTGGACTAACTATGGCTACACCTTC.

The chain links TRBV6-6 to TRBJ2-3; 8 bases align to TRBD2. V was clipped by 11 bases and J by 0 bases; unmatched bases: 10. This CDR3 comprises 15 residues. Germline CDR1 MNHNY, CDR2 SVGAGI (reference sequence). DNA for the CDR3: TGTGCCCCCAAGCCCAGCGGGGGAAGCACAGATACGCAGTATTTT. This gives the protein CAPKPSGGSTDTQYF.

This clonotype appeared a few times. The chain couples TRBV4-1 to TRBJ1-4; D gene unclear. This CDR3 has 16 amino acids. V dropped 6 bases and J dropped 3 bases, with 17 bases sitting between them. The germline V gene has CDR1 MGHRA and CDR2 YSYEKL. CDR3 amino acids: CASRSGVGESNEKLFF. The CDR3 DNA sequence: TGCGCCAGCAGGTCGGGTGTCGGAGAATCTAATGAAAAACTGTTTTTT.

The genes are TRBV2 and TRBJ2-4; D might be TRBD1 (6 bases). The end of the DNA is better explained by TRBJ2-7, so the J call may be wrong. Germline V gene data show CDR1 as SNHLY and CDR2 as FYNNEI. The CDR3 is 14 amino acids. This chain's CDR3 is CACTPDSPPYEQYF. In DNA, the CDR3 is TGTGCCTGCACCCCGGACAGTCCTCCCTACGAGCAGTACTTC.

This chain uses TRBV5-1 with TRBJ2-1, with 7 bases fitting TRBD2. This CDR3 comprises 15 residues. Germline V gene data show CDR1 as SGHRS and CDR2 as YFSETQ. Germline trimming cut 5 bases from V and 4 bases from J; bases unmatched to any gene: 9. DNA of the CDR3: TGCGCCAGCAGGATGCGGGAGTCTTCTTACAATGAGCAGTTCTTC. Translating gives CASRMRESSYNEQFF. Supplemented by reference TRBV5-1 and TRBJ2-1, the full variable domain reads KAGVTQTPRYLIKTRGQQVTLSCSPISGHRSVSWYQQTPGQGLQFLFEYFSETQRNKGNFPGRFSGRQFSNSRSEMNVSTLELGDSALYLCASRMRESSYNEQFFGPGTRLTVL.

The chain is built from TRBV7-2 and TRBJ2-3; D is unclear. The germline V gene has CDR1 SGHTA and CDR2 FQGNSA. Trimming removed 5 bases at V and 0 bases at J, with 12 bases between. The CDR3 sequence is 15 residues long. CDR3 in DNA: TGTGCCAGCAGCCCCCTCCCGACTAGCACAGATACGCAGTATTTT. Translation gives CASSPLPTSTDTQYF.

The CDR3 loop reads CASSNDRVNQPQHF. The DNA of the CDR3 is TGTGCCAGCAGCAACGACAGGGTCAATCAGCCCCAGCATTTT. The V gene is TRBV6-5, the J gene TRBJ1-5; 7 bases align to TRBD1. CDR3 length: 14 amino acids. V trimming: 6 bases; J trimming: 3 bases; junction bases outside the gene matches: 5. The germline V gene encodes CDR1 MNHEY and CDR2 SVGAGI.

This clonotype was observed a few times. Possible read error: a much larger clone is one base away. This chain links TRBV7-2 with TRBJ2-1, with D hard to call. The end of the DNA fits TRBJ2-7 better, so the J call may be wrong. CDR3 length equals 17 residues. The germline V gene has CDR1 SGHTA and CDR2 FQGNSA. The CDR3 loop reads CASSLGQGSPSYNEQYF. In DNA, the CDR3 is TGTGCCAGCAGCTTGGGCCAAGGGTCCCCCTCCTACAATGAGCAGTACTTC.

The CDR3 spells CASSLDVGAGTLNTGELFF. The CDR3 nucleotides are TGCGCCAGCAGCTTGGACGTAGGGGCCGGAACCCTGAACACCGGGGAGCTGTTTTTT. The chain carries TRBV5-1 and TRBJ2-2, with D perhaps matching TRBD1 (5 bases). The CDR3 sequence is 19 residues long. Trimming left V 0 bases short and J 1 base short, with 19 bases between. The germline gives CDR1 SGHRS, CDR2 YFSETQ.

The chain is built from TRBV5-1 and TRBJ2-1, with 11 bases fitting TRBD2. The germline gives CDR1 SGHRS, CDR2 YFSETQ. CDR3 length: 15 amino acids. J gave up 7 bases and V 6 bases, and 9 bases lay outside the gene matches. The CDR3 reads CASTASGRPPNEQFF. CDR3 DNA: TGCGCCAGCACCGCTAGCGGGAGGCCCCCTAATGAGCAGTTCTTC.

In its sample, this clonotype is large (0.1 to 1%). CDR3 residues: CSVEEGLGRAETQYF. As DNA, the CDR3 is TGCAGCGTTGAGGAAGGACTTGGTCGGGCGGAGACCCAGTACTTC. V is TRBV29-1 and J is TRBJ2-5; D is perhaps TRBD2 (5 bases). Germline assignment: CDR1 SQVTM and CDR2 ANQGSEA. V shed 3 bases and J shed 5 bases, with 19 bases lying between them. The CDR3 runs 15 residues.

This chain connects TRBV24-1 to TRBJ2-1; 9 bases agree with TRBD1. The CDR3 sequence is 15 residues long. Germline V gene data show CDR1 as KGHDR and CDR2 as SFDVKD. V was pared by 3 bases and J by 7 bases, with 6 bases of the junction left unmatched. Here the CDR3 DNA reads TGTGCCACCAGTGATCCGGGACAGGGAATGAATGAGCAGTTCTTC. This gives the protein CATSDPGQGMNEQFF.

This clonotype appeared a few times. The genes are TRBV29-1 and TRBJ2-3; 7 bases align to TRBD2. Germline values: CDR1 SQVTM, CDR2 ANQGSEA. After removal of 3 bases from V and 3 bases from J, the junction contained 9 bases not matched to a gene. The CDR3 extends over 15 amino acids. The CDR3 coding sequence is TGCAGCGTTGAGCTAGCGGCCGACGGGACAGATACGCAGTATTTT. Translation gives CSVELAADGTDTQYF.

The genes are TRBV2 and TRBJ2-1; D uncertain. With 6 bases removed from V and 12 bases from J, the gap between germline ends came to 9 bases. This CDR3 is 10 amino acids long. Germline V gives CDR1 SNHLY, CDR2 FYNNEI. The CDR3 here is CASSQTGQFF. The CDR3 DNA is TGTGCCAGCAGCCAAACTGGGCAGTTCTTC.

V and J are TRBV5-1 and TRBJ2-4; D is possibly TRBD1 (6 bases). The closer fit of TRBJ2-7 to the DNA end suggests the J call may be wrong. Germline loops: CDR1 SGHRS, CDR2 YFSETQ. The CDR3 has 13 amino acids. The CDR3 spells CASSSAQGHEQYF. The CDR3 bases are TGCGCCAGCAGCTCCGCACAGGGCCACGAGCAGTACTTC.

The rearrangement joins TRBV10-3 to TRBJ2-1; the D is unclear. The J call may be incorrect, as the DNA end agrees better with TRBJ2-7. There are 13 residues in the CDR3. Germline assignment: CDR1 ENHRY and CDR2 SYGVKD. In DNA, the CDR3 is TGTGCCATCAGTGATGGTTCCTACAATGAGCAGTACTTC. Residues: CAISDGSYNEQYF.

Remarks on this clonotype: Germline and junction disagree at one end, which may indicate a read error. The CDR3 loop reads CASSSYSQGHGANALTF. The CDR3 nucleotides read TGTGCCAGCAGTTCGTATTCACAGGGCCATGGGGCCAACGCCCTGACTTTC. This chain connects TRBV28 to TRBJ2-6, with D possibly being TRBD1 (6 bases). This CDR3 has 17 amino acids. Germline V gene sequence: CDR1 MDHEN, CDR2 SYDVKM.

A few counts support this clonotype. V usage is TRBV10-3 and J usage is TRBJ2-7; unclear D gene. CDR1 is ENHRY, CDR2 SYGVKD, per germline. The CDR3 contains 15 residues. V lost 3 bases, J lost 1 base, and 13 bases lay in between. The CDR3 reads CAISDDLHGSYEQYF. CDR3 bases: TGTGCCATCAGTGACGACCTGCATGGGTCCTACGAGCAGTACTTC.

This sequence joins TRBV28 and TRBJ2-4; D is possibly TRBD1 (6 bases). V shed 3 bases and J shed 15 bases, with 18 bases lying between them. Looked up from germline, CDR1 is MDHEN and CDR2 is SYDVKM. This CDR3 region has 13 residues. Here the CDR3 reads CASSLAGGRPPYF. In DNA, the CDR3 is TGTGCCAGCAGTTTGGCTGGGGGCCGGCCCCCGTACTTC.

The gene calls are TRBV11-2 and TRBJ2-4; the D gene is possibly TRBD2 (6 bases). The DNA end is more similar to TRBJ2-7, so the J call may be wrong. Germline V gene data show CDR1 as SGHAT and CDR2 as FQNNGV. The CDR3 is 15 residues long. As DNA, the CDR3 is TGTGCCAGCAGCTTAGGGGGACTGCTAGGAGGCGAGCAGTACTTC. This sequence encodes CASSLGGLLGGEQYF.

The chain carries TRBV20-1 and TRBJ2-1; D is possibly TRBD1 or TRBD2 (5 bases each). This CDR3 has 13 residues. CDR1 is DFQATT, CDR2 SNEGSKA, per germline (reference sequence). The ends were cut back, 6 bases at V and 10 bases at J, with 19 bases in the middle. CDR3 region: CSAGRPSGTEQFF. Written as DNA, the CDR3 is TGCAGTGCAGGAAGACCATCCGGGACGGAGCAGTTCTTC.

This clonotype was observed a few times. CDR3 protein: CASSQTGEWGYTF. The CDR3 DNA is TGTGCCAGCAGCCAGACAGGGGAGTGGGGCTACACCTTC. This rearrangement joins TRBV21-1 to TRBJ1-2; the D call of TRBD1 is as the table states it, not checked on the DNA. TRBV21-1 is marked as a pseudogene. This CDR3 spans 13 amino acids.